These 3 T cell receptor beta chains share one sample of origin, sequenced in a study of CXCR3-negative and CXCR3-positive naive CD8 T cells. 5' RACE that incorporated UMI labels was used to prepare the TRB cDNA libraries. Each CDR3 protein gets one entry in TCRdb, which reprocessed the 5' RACE reads and gives no DNA. The table for this sample gives 70,000 to 95,000 distinct CDR3 sequences. The sequenced sample was naive CXCR3- CD8+ T cells from blood. Subset defined: CD45RO-CCR7+CD27+CD95- naive CD8+ T cells lacking CXCR3 (TNR3-). The receptors originated from a human donor in good health. Some clones in this sample may be carry-over from other donors' samples.

The chain links TRBV28 to TRBJ2-7; TCRdb's D call of TRBD1 is untestable without DNA. Germline-derived CDR1 and CDR2 are MDHEN and SYDVKM. CDR3 length equals 17 residues. The CDR3 sequence: CASSLRQGELPPYEQYF.

The chain uses TRBV21-1 and TRBJ1-5. TRBV21-1 is described as a pseudogene. This CDR3 is 11 amino acids long. CDR3 residues: CASSLGRHKHF.

V and J are TRBV28 and TRBJ2-2; the D call of TRBD1 rests on TCRdb alone, since no DNA is present to check it. The CDR3 extends over 15 amino acids. Germline V gene sequence: CDR1 MDHEN, CDR2 SYDVKM. The CDR3 loop reads CASSLLGDNTGELFF.